The clone carrying this TCR beta chain was recorded at least ten times. Its antigen remains unknown. Out of over 7.5 ml of fresh peripheral blood came the PBMCs. The data are from a study of T cells in Graves' hyperthyroidism and ophthalmopathy. Study conclusions and caveats: Most thyroid clonotypes expanded above 0.001 appeared in blood too.

Template material for amplifying TCR beta CDR3 regions consisted of RNA transcripts. An initial round of RT-PCR targeting the TCR CDR3 relied on the HTBI primer set. TCRdb fed the multiplex PCR reads into MiXCR, producing one record per CDR3 protein. Of 640,000 or so distinct CDR3 sequences in the sample, approximately 15% were seen once. The receptor's source is a woman aged 18-29 years with Graves' ophthalmopathy. Sequencing was done on a sample of blood.

The CDR3 bases are TGTGCCAGCAGTTTACCGGGACTAGCCAACACCGGGGAGCTGTTTTTT. Translation: CASSLPGLANTGELFF. This chain uses TRBV28 with TRBJ2-2, with TRBD2 identical over 9 bases. Unmatched junction bases numbered 3, after V lost 2 bases and J lost 2 bases. Germline V gives CDR1 MDHEN, CDR2 SYDVKM. This CDR3 comprises 16 residues.